This T cell receptor (beta chain) comes out of a study of low-dose radiotherapy and immunotherapy resistance in tumors. First-strand cDNA used TRAV- and TRBV-specific primers, covering alpha and beta chains. TCRs were put through around 20 PCR cycles of amplification with Phusion. A constant-region primer and the V-primer adapter served as the primer pair. TCRdb called the reads again in MiXCR, with one record for every CDR3 protein. The sample holds approximately 70,000 distinct CDR3 sequences, about a third seen once. Indicated time point: before trial treatment. The CDR3 consists of 15 residues. Trimming took off 3 bases at V and 2 bases at J, with 10 bases between the two ends. From germline, CDR1 is SGHTA and CDR2 FQGNSA.

The receptor's source is a female donor with ovarian cancer. The gene calls are TRBV7-2 and TRBJ2-2; D is uncertain. Here the sequenced sample was PBMCs, taken before treatment. The CDR3 DNA reads as TGTGCCAGCAGCTTCAGGCCCCCCAACACCGGGGAGCTGTTTTTT. This translates into CASSFRPPNTGELFF.